A selection of T cell receptor beta chains follows, all from one sample in a study of regulatory T cells in long-lasting Graves disease. TCRdb itself ran the multiplex PCR reads through MiXCR, one entry per CDR3 protein. The sample includes approximately 500,000 distinct CDR3 sequences, approximately 21% of them seen just once. Source: peripheral blood mononuclear cells (PBMCs), taken when the disease was refractory, from a patient treated with antithyroid drugs. The receptors derive from a female donor with Graves disease. Both conserved end residues are part of each CDR3. The D gene is left open where the match is weak. Where a row states a size, it is once, few, many or the class of an expanded clone; other rows omit it.

clone_size d_call j_call v_call cdr3_nt cdr3_aa
- - TRBJ1-4 TRBV9 TGTGCCAGCAGCGTAGGTGGGTTCGATGAAAAACTGTTTTTT CASSVGGFDEKLFF
- - TRBJ1-4 TRBV5-6 TGTGCCAGCAGCTGGGGGACGGTTGACGAAAAACTGTTTTTT CASSWGTVDEKLFF
- - TRBJ2-1 TRBV2 TGTGCCAGCAGGCGGGACTCCTCCTACAATGAGCAGTTCTTC CASRRDSSYNEQFF
- TRBD1 TRBJ1-1 TRBV10-1 TGCGCCAGCAGCCGGGGACAGGGAAACTCTGAAGCTTTCTTT CASSRGQGNSEAFF
- - TRBJ2-1 TRBV7-2 TGTGCCAGCAGCTTAGCCCCTAGTGACAATGAGCAGTTCTTC CASSLAPSDNEQFF
- - TRBJ1-2 TRBV12-3/TRBV12-4 TGTGCCAGCTCACCAGCCCCGGGAGTTTTTGATGGCTACACCTTC CASSPAPGVFDGYTF
few TRBD2 TRBJ2-4 TRBV7-2 TGTGCCAGCAGCTACAATAGCGGGAGTGGTAACATTCAGTACTTC CASSYNSGSGNIQYF
many TRBD1 TRBJ2-7 TRBV28 TGTGCCAGCAGTCCCGGGACAGGGTATTCCTACGAGCAGTACTTC CASSPGTGYSYEQYF
few - TRBJ1-2 TRBV9 TGTGCCAGCAGCGTAGAACCAGGGGAGAAGGATGGCTACACCTTC CASSVEPGEKDGYTF
many - TRBJ1-2 TRBV6-1 TGTGCCAGCAGTGGGGAACGGGGGAATGGCTACACCTTC CASSGERGNGYTF
- - TRBJ1-5 TRBV6-1 TGTGCCAGCAGGGGAAACGAAGGTCAGCCCCAGCATTTT CASRGNEGQPQHF
many TRBD1 TRBJ1-2 TRBV27 TGTGCCAGCAGAAAAACAGGGGACTATGGCTACACCTTC CASRKTGDYGYTF
- TRBD2 TRBJ2-5 TRBV13 TGTGCCAGCAGCTTGGGGACTAGCGGGCTCCAAGAGACCCAGTACTTC CASSLGTSGLQETQYF
many - TRBJ2-7 TRBV28 TGTGCCAGCAACAAAAGGGCCTACGAGCAGTACTTC CASNKRAYEQYF
- - TRBJ1-1 TRBV6-1 TGTGCCGCTCGCTTAAGGGAGGAGATGAACACTGAAGCTTTCTTT CAARLREEMNTEAFF
- - TRBJ1-5 TRBV2 TGTGCCAGCAGTGGGAACGCGGGGCCCCAGCATTTT CASSGNAGPQHF
many - TRBJ2-4 TRBV2 TGTGCCAGCAGCCGGGGCTGGGGGCCAAAAAACATTCAGTACTTC CASSRGWGPKNIQYF
- TRBD1 TRBJ2-5 TRBV7-3 TGTGCCAGCAGCCCACAGGGGGATCCTTGGGAGACCCAGTACTTC CASSPQGDPWETQYF
- TRBD2 TRBJ2-1 TRBV28 TGTGCCAGCAGCTTGGACTTTGCGGGAGATAATGAGCAGTTCTTC CASSLDFAGDNEQFF
- TRBD2 TRBJ2-7 TRBV7-3 TGTGCCAGCAGCCCGGGGACTAGCGCCGGCTACGAGCAGTACTTC CASSPGTSAGYEQYF
many - TRBJ2-5 TRBV2 TGTGCCAGCAATAGACAGGGAGGGGAGACCCAGTACTTC CASNRQGGETQYF
few - TRBJ1-2 TRBV9 TGTGCCAGCACCCCTAACGCAGCCCCTAACTATGGCTACACCTTC CASTPNAAPNYGYTF
once - TRBJ1-2 TRBV20-1 TGCAGTGCTAGGGATGGGGGCGGGTCCCGGGGCTACGCCTTC CSARDGGGSRGYAF
- TRBD1 TRBJ1-2 TRBV6-7 TGTGCCAGCAGTTACTCGAAGGCAGGGGGCAACTATGGCTACACCTTC CASSYSKAGGNYGYTF
- - TRBJ2-7 TRBV20-1 TGCAGTGCTAGAAAGGACCTCTTCGGGCAGTACTTC CSARKDLFGQYF